This is a list of T cell receptor beta chains from one sample in a study of STAT5B mutations in CD4+ large granular lymphocyte leukemia. TCRdb's copy holds only in-frame clones and misses some; the assay was immunoSEQ multiplex PCR. This sample carries 23,000 or so clones, 75% to 85% of them seen once, and the ten largest clones take roughly 0.4%. Sequencing was done on a sample of CD4+ T cells from blood buffy coats. The receptor set was obtained from a human donor in good health. Each CDR3 is given with its conserved first and last residue. The order of the fields is D gene, clone size, V gene, J gene, CDR3 DNA, CDR3 protein. A D gene is named only where the DNA matches it firmly. Expanded clones are given a class, and other clones once, few, many or no size at all.

>TRBD2|.|TRBV2|TRBJ2-7
TGTGCCAGCAGTGAACTGGGACTAGCGGGAGGCGAGCAGTACTTC
CASSELGLAGGEQYF
>TRBD2|.|TRBV6-1|TRBJ2-7
TGTGCCAGCAGTGTGGCGGGAGCGCTCTCCTACGAGCAGTACTTC
CASSVAGALSYEQYF
>.|.|TRBV29-1|TRBJ1-1
TGCAGCGTTTTTAGACAGAACACTGAAGCTTTCTTT
CSVFRQNTEAFF
>.|.|TRBV30|TRBJ2-2
TGTGCCTGGAGGGCCGACTCGAACACCGGGGAGCTGTTTTTT
CAWRADSNTGELFF
>TRBD1|few|TRBV29-1|TRBJ1-1
TGCAGCGTCGCCGGGACAGGGGGAGGCACTGAAGCTTTCTTT
CSVAGTGGGTEAFF
>TRBD2|.|TRBV5-4|TRBJ2-1
TGTGCCAGCAGCCGGGGACTAGCGGGAGTCAATGAGCAGTTCTTC
CASSRGLAGVNEQFF
>.|.|TRBV10-1|TRBJ2-2
TGCGCCAGCAGTGAAGTTTCCCTAAACACCGGGGAGCTGTTTTTT
CASSEVSLNTGELFF
>.|.|TRBV7-9|TRBJ2-2
TGTGCCAGCAGCCCGACAAGCCCCATTCTCAACACCGGGGAGCTGTTTTTT
CASSPTSPILNTGELFF
>TRBD1|.|TRBV6-4|TRBJ1-3
TGTGCCAGCAGTGAACGGGACAGGGAATCAGTCTCTGGAAACACCATATATTTT
CASSERDRESVSGNTIYF
>TRBD2|.|TRBV2|TRBJ2-3
TGTGCCAGCAGCGTGACTAGCGGGAGTAGGAATACGCAGTATTTT
CASSVTSGSRNTQYF
>.|.|TRBV30|TRBJ1-1
TGTGCCTGGATAAGGCGGAGCCGAATGAACACTGAAGCTTTCTTT
CAWIRRSRMNTEAFF
>.|.|TRBV29-1|TRBJ2-7
TGCAGCGTGGTCGGGAGCAGCTACGAGCAGTACTTC
CSVVGSSYEQYF
>.|.|TRBV12-5|TRBJ1-2
TGTGCTAGTGGTTTGGTTTTGGGGGAACTTAACTATGGCTACACCTTC
CASGLVLGELNYGYTF
>.|.|TRBV27|TRBJ1-5
TGTGCCAGCAGTTTATTCTGGGTAAGCAATCAGCCCCAGCATTTT
CASSLFWVSNQPQHF
>TRBD1|.|TRBV6-5|TRBJ1-2
TGTGCCAGCAGTGACAGGGAGAGTGGTGGCTACACCTTC
CASSDRESGGYTF
>.|.|TRBV30|TRBJ1-4
TGTGCCTGGAGTCAAACCTCCACAGGGTTCGGTGAAAAACTGTTTTTT
CAWSQTSTGFGEKLFF
>.|once|TRBV7-7|TRBJ2-2
TGTGCCAGCAGCTCAACCCCGGCGTCCTACACCGGGGAGCTGTTTTTT
CASSSTPASYTGELFF
>TRBD2|.|TRBV13|TRBJ2-4
TGTGCCAGCAGCCCTTGGGGGGGGAGGAACATTCAGTACTTC
CASSPWGGRNIQYF
>.|.|TRBV29-1|TRBJ2-1
TGCAGCGTTGAAGATTATTACTACAATGAGCAGTTCTTC
CSVEDYYYNEQFF
>TRBD2|once|TRBV2|TRBJ2-1
TGTGCCAGCACGGCTAGCGGGCGGTACAATGAGCAGTTCTTC
CASTASGRYNEQFF
>TRBD2|.|TRBV7-9|TRBJ2-1
TGTGCCAGCAGCCCGAGGTGGGGGGGATTCTCCTACAATGAGCAGTTCTTC
CASSPRWGGFSYNEQFF
>TRBD2|.|TRBV2|TRBJ2-7
TGTGCCAGCAGACTCGGACTAGCGGGCGCCTACGAGCAGTACTTC
CASRLGLAGAYEQYF
>.|.|TRBV10-1|TRBJ2-5
TGCGCCAGCAGTCCTACCCCAGGCACCCAGGCCCAAGAGACCCAGTACTTC
CASSPTPGTQAQETQYF
>.|.|TRBV5-6|TRBJ2-3
TGTGCCAGCAGCTTAGGCCTGGCAACAGATACGCAGTATTTT
CASSLGLATDTQYF
>.|.|TRBV11-2|TRBJ2-5
TGTGCCAGCAGCTTAATGGGGGGGGCGGGACAAGAGACCCAGTACTTC
CASSLMGGAGQETQYF
>.|.|TRBV19|TRBJ1-5
TGTGCCAGTAGTATTGTTTTAGGGTACAATCAGCCCCAGCATTTT
CASSIVLGYNQPQHF
>.|.|TRBV27|TRBJ1-4
TGTGCCAGCAGTTTAAGTTGGGGGGGGACATCAACTAATGAAAAACTGTTTTTT
CASSLSWGGTSTNEKLFF
>TRBD2|.|TRBV2|TRBJ2-3
TGTGCCACAAAGCGGGAGGGGAGCACAGATACGCAGTATTTT
CATKREGSTDTQYF
>.|few|TRBV11-2|TRBJ2-7
TGTGCCAGCAGCGTCTCCGGGACCTACGAGCAGTACTTC
CASSVSGTYEQYF
>.|.|TRBV2|TRBJ2-5
TGTGCCAGCAGTTCGATAACCCAAGAGACCCAGTACTTC
CASSSITQETQYF
>TRBD1|.|TRBV2|TRBJ2-7
TGTGCCAGCAGAGCGACAGGGGGCTCCTACGAGCAGTACTTC
CASRATGGSYEQYF
>.|.|TRBV7-8|TRBJ1-2
TGTGCCAGCAGCTCAAGAAGGGGCGGGGTAGGCTACACCTTC
CASSSRRGGVGYTF
>.|.|TRBV6-1|TRBJ2-7
TGTGCCAGCAGTGAAGCGCAGGGGAGCTCCTACGAGCAGTACTTC
CASSEAQGSSYEQYF
>TRBD1|.|TRBV10-3|TRBJ2-1
TGTGCCATCAGCCCCGGGACAGCTAAAAATGAGCAGTTCTTC
CAISPGTAKNEQFF
>.|.|TRBV29-1|TRBJ2-2
TGCAGCGTCGCATTGACCGTGAGCCGGACTATGACCGGGGAGCTGTTTTTT
CSVALTVSRTMTGELFF